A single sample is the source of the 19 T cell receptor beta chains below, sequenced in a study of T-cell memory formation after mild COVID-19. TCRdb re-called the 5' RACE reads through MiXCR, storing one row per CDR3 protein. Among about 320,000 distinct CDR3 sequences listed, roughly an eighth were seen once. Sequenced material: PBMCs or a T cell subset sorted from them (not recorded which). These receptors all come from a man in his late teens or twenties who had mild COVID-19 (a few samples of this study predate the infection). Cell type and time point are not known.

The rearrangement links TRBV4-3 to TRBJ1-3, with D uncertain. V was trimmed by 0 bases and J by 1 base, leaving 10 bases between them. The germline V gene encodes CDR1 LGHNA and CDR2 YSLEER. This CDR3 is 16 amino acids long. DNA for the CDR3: TGCGCCAGCAGCCAAGATTTTCTAGGGTCTGGAAACACCATATATTTT. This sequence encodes CASSQDFLGSGNTIYF.

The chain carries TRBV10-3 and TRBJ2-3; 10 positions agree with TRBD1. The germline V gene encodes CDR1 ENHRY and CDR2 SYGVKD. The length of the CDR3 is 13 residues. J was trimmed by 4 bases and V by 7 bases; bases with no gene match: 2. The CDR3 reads CAIKGQGSDTQYF. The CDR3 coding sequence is TGTGCCATCAAGGGACAGGGGTCAGATACGCAGTATTTT.

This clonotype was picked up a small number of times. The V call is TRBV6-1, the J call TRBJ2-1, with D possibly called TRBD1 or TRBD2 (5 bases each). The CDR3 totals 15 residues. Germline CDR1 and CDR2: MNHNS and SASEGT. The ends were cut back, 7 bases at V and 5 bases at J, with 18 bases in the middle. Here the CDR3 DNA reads TGTGCCAGCACCCGGCTTGTGCAGGGACACAATGAGCAGTTCTTC. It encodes CASTRLVQGHNEQFF.

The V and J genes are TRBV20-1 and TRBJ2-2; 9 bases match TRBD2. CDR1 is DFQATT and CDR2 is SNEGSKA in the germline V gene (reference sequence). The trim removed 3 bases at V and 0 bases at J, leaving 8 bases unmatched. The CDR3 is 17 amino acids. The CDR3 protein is CSARSAGGLANTGELFF. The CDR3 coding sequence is TGCAGTGCTAGGTCAGCGGGGGGCCTAGCGAACACCGGGGAGCTGTTTTTT.

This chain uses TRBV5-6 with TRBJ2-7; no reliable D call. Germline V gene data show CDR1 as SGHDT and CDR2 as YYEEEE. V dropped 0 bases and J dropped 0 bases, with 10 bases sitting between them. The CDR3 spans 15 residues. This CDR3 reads CASSLDRLSSYEQYF. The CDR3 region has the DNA TGTGCCAGCAGCTTGGACAGACTTAGCTCCTACGAGCAGTACTTC.

CDR3 nucleotide sequence: TGTGCCAGCAGCTTTTCCCGGACTAGCGGGGGGCAAGAGACCCAGTACTTC. Protein: CASSFSRTSGGQETQYF. The chain employs TRBV11-2 and TRBJ2-5, with TRBD2 matching 14 bases. The germline gives CDR1 SGHAT, CDR2 FQNNGV. This CDR3 has 17 amino acids. J gave up 2 bases and V 3 bases, and 5 bases lay outside the gene matches.

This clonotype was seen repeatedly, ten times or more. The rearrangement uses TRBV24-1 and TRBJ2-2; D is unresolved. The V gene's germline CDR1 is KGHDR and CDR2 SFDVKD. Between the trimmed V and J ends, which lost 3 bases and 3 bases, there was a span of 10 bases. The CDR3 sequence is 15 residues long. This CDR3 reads CATSDTRADTGELFF. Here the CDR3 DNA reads TGTGCCACCAGTGATACCCGGGCCGACACCGGGGAGCTGTTTTTT.

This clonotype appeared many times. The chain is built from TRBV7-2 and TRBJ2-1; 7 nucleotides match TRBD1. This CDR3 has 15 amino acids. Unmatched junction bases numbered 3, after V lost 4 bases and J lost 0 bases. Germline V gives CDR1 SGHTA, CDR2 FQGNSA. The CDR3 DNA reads TGTGCCAGCAGCTCGGGACAGAGCTCCTACAATGAGCAGTTCTTC. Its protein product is CASSSGQSSYNEQFF.

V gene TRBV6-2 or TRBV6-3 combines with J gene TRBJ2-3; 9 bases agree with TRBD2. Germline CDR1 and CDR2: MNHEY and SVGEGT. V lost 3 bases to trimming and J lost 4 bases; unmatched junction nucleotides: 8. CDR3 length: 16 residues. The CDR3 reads CASSYDLAGAPDTQYF. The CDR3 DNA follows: TGTGCCAGCAGTTATGACTTAGCGGGAGCCCCAGATACGCAGTATTTT.

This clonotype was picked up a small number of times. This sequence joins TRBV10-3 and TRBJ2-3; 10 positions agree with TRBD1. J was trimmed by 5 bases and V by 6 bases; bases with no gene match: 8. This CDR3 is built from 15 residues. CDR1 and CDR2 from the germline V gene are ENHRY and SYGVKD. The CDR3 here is CAIRGPGQGEDTQYF. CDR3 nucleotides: TGTGCCATCAGGGGGCCCGGACAGGGGGAAGATACGCAGTATTTT.

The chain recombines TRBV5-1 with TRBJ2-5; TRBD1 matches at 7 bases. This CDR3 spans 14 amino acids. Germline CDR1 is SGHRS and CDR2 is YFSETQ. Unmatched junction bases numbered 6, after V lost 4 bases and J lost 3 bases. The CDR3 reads CASSTTGTEETQYF. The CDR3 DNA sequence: TGCGCCAGCAGCACAACCGGGACAGAAGAGACCCAGTACTTC. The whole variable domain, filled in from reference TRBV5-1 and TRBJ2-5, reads KAGVTQTPRYLIKTRGQQVTLSCSPISGHRSVSWYQQTPGQGLQFLFEYFSETQRNKGNFPGRFSGRQFSNSRSEMNVSTLELGDSALYLCASSTTGTEETQYFGPGTRLLVL.

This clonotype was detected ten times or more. The CDR3 DNA is TGTGCCAGCAGCCCGATCCGGGGGGCCCAGTACTTC. Translated: CASSPIRGAQYF. The rearrangement uses TRBV12-3 or TRBV12-4 and TRBJ2-5; 7 nucleotides line up with TRBD2. The CDR3 runs 12 residues. Losses at the gene ends were 6 bases for V and 9 bases for J; bases not matched to a gene: 7.

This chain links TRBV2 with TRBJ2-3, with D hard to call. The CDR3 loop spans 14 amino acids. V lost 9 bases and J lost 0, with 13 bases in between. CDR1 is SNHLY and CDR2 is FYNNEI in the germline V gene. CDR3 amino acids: CASSSPYSTDTQYF. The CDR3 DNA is TGTGCCAGTTCATCCCCTTACAGCACAGATACGCAGTATTTT.

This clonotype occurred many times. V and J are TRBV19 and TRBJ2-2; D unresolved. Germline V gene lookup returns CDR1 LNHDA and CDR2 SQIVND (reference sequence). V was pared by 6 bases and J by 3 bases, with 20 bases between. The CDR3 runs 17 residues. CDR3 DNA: TGTGCCAGTAGAGTCGGTCCCCAGTGGTGGGACACCGGGGAGCTGTTTTTT. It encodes CASRVGPQWWDTGELFF.

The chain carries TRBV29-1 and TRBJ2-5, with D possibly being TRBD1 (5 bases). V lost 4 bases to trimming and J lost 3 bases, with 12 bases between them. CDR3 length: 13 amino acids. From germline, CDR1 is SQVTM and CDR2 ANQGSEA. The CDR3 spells CSVGWSREETQYF. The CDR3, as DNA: TGCAGCGTTGGATGGTCCAGGGAAGAGACCCAGTACTTC.

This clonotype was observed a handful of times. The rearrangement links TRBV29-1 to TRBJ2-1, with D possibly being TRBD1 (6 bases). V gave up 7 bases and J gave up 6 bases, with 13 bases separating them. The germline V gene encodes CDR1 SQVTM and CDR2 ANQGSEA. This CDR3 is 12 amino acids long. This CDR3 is CSAAGDTNEQFF. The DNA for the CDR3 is TGCAGCGCCGCCGGGGACACCAATGAGCAGTTCTTC.

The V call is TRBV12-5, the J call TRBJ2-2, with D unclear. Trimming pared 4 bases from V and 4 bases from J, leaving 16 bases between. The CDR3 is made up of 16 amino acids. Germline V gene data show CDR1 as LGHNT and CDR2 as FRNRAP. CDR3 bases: TGTGCTAGTGGTTCCGCTGATTCCATTATCACCGGGGAGCTGTTTTTT. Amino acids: CASGSADSIITGELFF.

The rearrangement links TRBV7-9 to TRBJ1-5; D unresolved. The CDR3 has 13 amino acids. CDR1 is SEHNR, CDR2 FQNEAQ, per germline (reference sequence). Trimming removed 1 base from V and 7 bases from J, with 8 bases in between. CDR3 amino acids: CASSLDSWQPQHF. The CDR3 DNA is TGTGCCAGCAGCTTAGATTCGTGGCAGCCCCAGCATTTT.

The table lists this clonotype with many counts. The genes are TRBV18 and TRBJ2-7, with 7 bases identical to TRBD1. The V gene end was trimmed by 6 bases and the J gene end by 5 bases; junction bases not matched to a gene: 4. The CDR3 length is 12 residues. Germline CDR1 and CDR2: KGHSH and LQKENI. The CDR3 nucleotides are TGTGCCAGCTCTCCAGACAGGGACGAGCAGTACGTC. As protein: CASSPDRDEQYV.